This TCR beta chain was captured by sequencing in a study of cytomegalovirus exposure and HLA in healthy donors. Overall study context: Approximately 85 million unique TCRs from HLA-typed donors were held in an early data release. Regarding the study as a whole: In a later analysis, specific HLA alleles were associated with 15,000 to 20,000 TCR beta sequences at a 0.05 false discovery rate.

Researchers ran the PCR with 60 Vbeta and 13 Jbeta primers. As processed by the authors: As a later analysis found, there were around 86 million unique TCR beta chains, of which roughly 11 million were shared. Some clones are missing from TCRdb's copy, which holds only in-frame ones; the method was immunoSEQ multiplex PCR. V, J and clone size derive from that table, while D and trimming were established from the DNA sequence. Its table lists some 23,000 clones. This clone is called medium-sized based on its frequency. Its antigen remains unknown. This CDR3 contains 12 residues. Germline V gene data show CDR1 as LNHDA and CDR2 as SQIVND (reference sequence). V shed 4 bases and J shed 4 bases, with 5 bases lying between them.

The source material was PBMCs. The TCR was taken from a male donor in good health and CMV-seropositive. This chain links TRBV19 with TRBJ2-1; D is unclear. DNA for the CDR3: TGTGCCAGTAGTAACGGGTACAATGAGCAGTTCTTC. It specifies CASSNGYNEQFF.